This T cell receptor beta chain came from a study of CD8+ T cells in alopecia areata. Study-wide context: Oral tofacitinib (5 to 10 mg twice daily) was administered to treated patients. Tofacitinib treatment spanned 6 to 18 months, with 6 months off drug afterward.

Whole-study findings and limits: Elevated clonality characterized lesional scalp relative to normal scalp, particularly in alopecia totalis/universalis.

To note about this clone: Its target is not known.

Documented treatment: oral pan-JAK inhibitor, 5-10 mg twice daily. RNA, once extracted, was reverse transcribed into cDNA for use as the sequencing template. The repertoire was sequenced with immunoSEQ multiplex PCR; TCRdb's copy has only in-frame clones and lacks some. The sample yields about 42,000 clones, roughly 92% seen once. The clonotype comes from a human donor with alopecia areata. The material sequenced was CD8+ T cells sorted from blood, taken at week 24, from a patient treated with tofacitinib.

The CDR3 loop is CASSQVTSGGEQNTDTQYF. In nucleotides, the CDR3 is TGTGCCAGCAGCCAAGTTACTAGCGGGGGGGAACAAAACACAGATACGCAGTATTTT. The gene calls are TRBV4-2 and TRBJ2-3, with 13 bases aligning to TRBD2. Germline V CDR1 and CDR2: LGHNA, YNFKEQ. The CDR3 contains 19 residues. V shed 1 base and J 2 bases; nucleotides not matched to a gene: 9.